The entry that follows covers one T cell receptor (beta chain) sequence. Antigen: not known. Sequenced by immunoSEQ multiplex PCR; TCRdb stores in-frame clones only, minus some. The repertoire holds over 100,000 clones, with approximately 90% as singletons. This sample was included in a study of T cell responses to AZD1222 COVID-19 vaccine. The study's findings and limits: Two AZD1222 administrations were followed by greater Spike-specific TCR breadth and depth.

The V gene's germline CDR1 is MGHRA and CDR2 YSYEKL. The CDR3 loop spans 16 amino acids. The V and J ends lost 3 bases and 8 bases, in that order; junction bases with no gene match: 12. The sequenced sample was peripheral blood, obtained on day 0 of AZD1222 vaccination. The rearrangement links TRBV4-1 to TRBJ1-4, with TRBD1 identical over 7 bases. The source is an adult in good health. CDR3 sequence: CASSHLLQGYGEKLFF. CDR3 bases: TGCGCCAGCAGCCACCTACTACAGGGGTATGGCGAAAAACTGTTTTTT.